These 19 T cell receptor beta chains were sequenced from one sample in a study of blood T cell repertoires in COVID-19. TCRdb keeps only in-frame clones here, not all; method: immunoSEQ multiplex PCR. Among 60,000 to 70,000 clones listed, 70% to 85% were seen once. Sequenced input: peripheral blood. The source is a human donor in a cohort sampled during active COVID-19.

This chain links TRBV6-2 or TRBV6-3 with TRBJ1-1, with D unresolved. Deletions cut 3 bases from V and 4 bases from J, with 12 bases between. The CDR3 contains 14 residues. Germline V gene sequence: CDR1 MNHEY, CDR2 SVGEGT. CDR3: CASSYWEGATEAFF. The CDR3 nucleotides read TGTGCCAGCAGTTATTGGGAGGGTGCCACTGAAGCTTTCTTT.

The CDR3 is CASSLDGRVNTEAFF. In DNA, the CDR3 is TGTGCCAGCAGCTTAGACGGCAGGGTGAACACTGAAGCTTTCTTT. The V call is TRBV11-2, the J call TRBJ1-1; possibly TRBD1 for D (5 bases). V was shortened by 0 bases and J by 0 bases, with 8 bases between the two germline ends. CDR3 size: 15 residues. The V gene's germline CDR1 is SGHAT and CDR2 FQNNGV.

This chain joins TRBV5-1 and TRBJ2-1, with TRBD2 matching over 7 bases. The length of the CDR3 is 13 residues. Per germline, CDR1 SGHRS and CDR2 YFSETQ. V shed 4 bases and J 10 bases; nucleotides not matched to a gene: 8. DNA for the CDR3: TGCGCCAGCAGCCTCCGGGACTACCGAGAGCAGTTCTTC. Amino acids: CASSLRDYREQFF.

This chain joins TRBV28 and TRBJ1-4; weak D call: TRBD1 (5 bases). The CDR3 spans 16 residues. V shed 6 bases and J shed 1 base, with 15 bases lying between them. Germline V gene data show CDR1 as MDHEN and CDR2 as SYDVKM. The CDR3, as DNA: TGTGCCAGCAGCGGACAACAGGCTCAAACTAATGAAAAACTGTTTTTT. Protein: CASSGQQAQTNEKLFF.

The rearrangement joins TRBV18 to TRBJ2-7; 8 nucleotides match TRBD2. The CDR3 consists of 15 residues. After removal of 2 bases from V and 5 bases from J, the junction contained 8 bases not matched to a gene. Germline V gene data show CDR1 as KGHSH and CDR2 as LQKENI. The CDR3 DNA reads TGTGCCAGCTCACCATCCCGGGGGGGCGGCGACGAGCAGTACTTC. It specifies CASSPSRGGGDEQYF.

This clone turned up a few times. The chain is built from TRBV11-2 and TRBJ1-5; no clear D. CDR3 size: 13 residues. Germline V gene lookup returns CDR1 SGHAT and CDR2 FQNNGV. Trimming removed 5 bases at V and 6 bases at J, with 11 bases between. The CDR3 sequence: CASSPFEGQPQHF. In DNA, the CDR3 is TGTGCCAGCAGCCCATTCGAGGGTCAGCCCCAGCATTTT. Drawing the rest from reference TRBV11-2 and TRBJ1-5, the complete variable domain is EAGVAQSPRYKIIEKRQSVAFWCNPISGHATLYWYQQILGQGPKLLIQFQNNGVVDDSQLPKDRFSAERLKGVDSTLKIQPAKLEDSAVYLCASSPFEGQPQHFGDGTRLSIL.

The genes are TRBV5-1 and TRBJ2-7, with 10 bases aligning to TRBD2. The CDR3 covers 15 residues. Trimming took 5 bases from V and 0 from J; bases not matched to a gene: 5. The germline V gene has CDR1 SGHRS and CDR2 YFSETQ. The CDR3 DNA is TGCGCCAGCAGGGTAGCGGGGGGAAGCTCCTACGAGCAGTACTTC. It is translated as CASRVAGGSSYEQYF.

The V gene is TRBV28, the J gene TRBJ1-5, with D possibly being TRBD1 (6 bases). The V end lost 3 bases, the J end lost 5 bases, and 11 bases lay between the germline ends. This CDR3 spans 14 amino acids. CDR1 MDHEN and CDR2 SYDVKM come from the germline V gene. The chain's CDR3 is CASSFPDRYQPQHF. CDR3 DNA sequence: TGTGCCAGCAGTTTCCCGGACAGATATCAGCCCCAGCATTTT.

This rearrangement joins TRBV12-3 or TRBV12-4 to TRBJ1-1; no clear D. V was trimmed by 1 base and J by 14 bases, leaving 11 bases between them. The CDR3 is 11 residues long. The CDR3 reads CASSLEAGGFF. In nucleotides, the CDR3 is TGTGCCAGCAGTTTAGAGGCAGGTGGGTTCTTT.

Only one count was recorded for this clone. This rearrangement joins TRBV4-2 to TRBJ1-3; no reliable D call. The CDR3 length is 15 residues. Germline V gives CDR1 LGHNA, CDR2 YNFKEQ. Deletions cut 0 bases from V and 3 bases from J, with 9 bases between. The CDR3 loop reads CASSQDGVLGNTIYF. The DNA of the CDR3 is TGTGCCAGCAGCCAAGACGGGGTTCTTGGAAACACCATATATTTT.

The CDR3 loop reads CASSPKPPRGENQYF. Written as DNA, the CDR3 is TGTGCCAGCAGCCCAAAACCCCCCAGGGGGGAAAATCAGTACTTC. The rearrangement joins TRBV7-9 to TRBJ2-4; tentative D call: TRBD1 (7 bases). CDR1 SEHNR and CDR2 FQNEAQ come from the germline V gene (reference sequence). V was trimmed by 5 bases and J by 12 bases, leaving 23 bases between them. The CDR3 extends over 15 amino acids.

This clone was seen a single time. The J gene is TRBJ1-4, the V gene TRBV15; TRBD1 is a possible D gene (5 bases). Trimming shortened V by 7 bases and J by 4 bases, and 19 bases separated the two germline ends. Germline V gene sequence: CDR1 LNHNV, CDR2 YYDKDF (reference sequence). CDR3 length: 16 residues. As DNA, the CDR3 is TGTGCCACCACCCCTCGCGGGGCTATCCGTAATGAAAAACTGTTTTTT. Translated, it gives CATTPRGAIRNEKLFF.

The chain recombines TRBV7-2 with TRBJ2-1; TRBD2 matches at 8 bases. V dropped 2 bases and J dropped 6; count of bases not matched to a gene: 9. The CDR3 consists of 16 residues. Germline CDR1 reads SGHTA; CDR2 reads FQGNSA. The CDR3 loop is CASSLTLAGGGNEQFF. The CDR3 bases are TGTGCCAGCAGCTTAACTCTGGCGGGGGGTGGCAATGAGCAGTTCTTC.

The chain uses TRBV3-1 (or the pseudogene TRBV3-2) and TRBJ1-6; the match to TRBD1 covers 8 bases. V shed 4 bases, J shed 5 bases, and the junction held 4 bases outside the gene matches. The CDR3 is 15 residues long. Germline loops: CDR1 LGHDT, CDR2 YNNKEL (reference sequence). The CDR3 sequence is CASSPRRGHNSPLHF. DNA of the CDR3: TGTGCCAGCAGCCCCCGCAGGGGGCATAATTCACCCCTCCACTTT.

CDR3 loop: CAWTGNNSPLHF. As DNA, the CDR3 is TGTGCCTGGACAGGGAATAATTCACCCCTCCACTTT. The V gene is TRBV30, the J gene TRBJ1-6, with a weak D call TRBD1 (5 bases). Germline lookup yields CDR1 GTSNPN and CDR2 SVGIG (reference sequence). V was shortened by 4 bases and J by 5 bases, with 6 bases between the two germline ends. CDR3 length: 12 residues.

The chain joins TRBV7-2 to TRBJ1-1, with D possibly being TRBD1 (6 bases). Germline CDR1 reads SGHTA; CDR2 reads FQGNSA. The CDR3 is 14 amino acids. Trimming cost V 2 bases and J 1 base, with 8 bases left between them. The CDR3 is CASSLRDKNTEAFF. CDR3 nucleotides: TGTGCCAGCAGCTTACGGGACAAGAACACTGAAGCTTTCTTT.

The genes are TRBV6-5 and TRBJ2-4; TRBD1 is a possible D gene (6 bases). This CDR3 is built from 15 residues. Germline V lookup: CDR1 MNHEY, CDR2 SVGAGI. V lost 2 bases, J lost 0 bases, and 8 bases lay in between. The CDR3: CASSYTQGAKNIQYF. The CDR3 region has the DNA TGTGCCAGCAGTTACACACAGGGAGCCAAAAACATTCAGTACTTC.

The CDR3 sequence: CASSVPGQENEQYF. DNA of the CDR3: TGCGCCAGCAGTGTGCCGGGACAGGAGAACGAGCAGTACTTC. The chain has TRBV10-1 and TRBJ2-7; 8 positions agree with TRBD1. Germline CDR1 reads WNHNN; CDR2 reads SYGVQD (reference sequence). J gave up 5 bases and V 4 bases, and 7 bases lay outside the gene matches. This CDR3 contains 14 residues.

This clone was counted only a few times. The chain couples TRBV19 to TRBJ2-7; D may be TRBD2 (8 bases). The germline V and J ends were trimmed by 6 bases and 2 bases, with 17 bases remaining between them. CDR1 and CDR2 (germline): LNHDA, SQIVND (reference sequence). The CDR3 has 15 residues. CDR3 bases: TGTGCCAGTAGATGGTCGGGAGGGACAGCCTACGAGCAGTACTTC. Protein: CASRWSGGTAYEQYF.